Below are 28 T cell receptor beta chains sequenced from a single sample in a study of cytomegalovirus exposure and HLA in healthy donors (dated by TCRdb to about 2017). Library construction relied on the immunoSEQ multiplex PCR assay. A mixture of 60 forward primers for TCR Vbeta segments and 13 reverse primers for TCR Jbeta segments was used in the multiplex PCR. Not all clones reach the TCRdb copy of this immuneACCESS table, which keeps in-frame sequences only. Checked studies attribute under half of the gap to unresolved V genes and leave the rest unexplained. For this sample the table gives 150,000 to 200,000 clones, of which roughly 12% were detected only once. The ten most abundant clones make up approximately 8.4% of the sample. The specimen was PBMCs. All receptors derive from a man aged 50 to 60 in good health and CMV-seropositive.

CDR3 in amino acids: CAWSLGQNNEKLFF. DNA for the CDR3: TGTGCCTGGAGCCTCGGACAGAATAATGAAAAACTGTTTTTT. The rearrangement uses TRBV30 and TRBJ1-4; possibly TRBD1 for D (6 bases). Trimming removed 3 bases at V and 4 bases at J, with 12 bases between. Germline V gene lookup returns CDR1 GTSNPN and CDR2 SVGIG (reference sequence). This CDR3 region has 14 residues.

This chain connects TRBV9 to TRBJ1-5; maybe TRBD1 (6 bases). The ends were cut back, 10 bases at V and 2 bases at J, with 13 bases in the middle. In germline, CDR1 is SGDLS, CDR2 YYNGEE. The CDR3 contains 13 residues. CDR3 nucleotide sequence: TGTGCCCCTAGGGGGAAGGGCAATCAGCCCCAGCATTTT. Its translation: CAPRGKGNQPQHF.

The chain carries TRBV5-1 and TRBJ2-5; 10 bases match TRBD1. Trimming took 6 bases from V and 2 from J; bases not matched to a gene: 7. CDR1 is SGHRS and CDR2 is YFSETQ in the germline V gene. CDR3 length equals 15 residues. The CDR3 region is CASNAPGQGQETQYF. The DNA for the CDR3 is TGCGCCAGCAACGCACCGGGACAGGGGCAAGAGACCCAGTACTTC.

The chain has TRBV12-5 and TRBJ2-2; 7 nucleotides align to TRBD1. J was trimmed by 4 bases and V by 6 bases; bases with no gene match: 11. The CDR3 is 16 amino acids. Germline CDR1 and CDR2: LGHNT and FRNRAP. CDR3 DNA: TGTGCTAGTGGCTCAGACAGGGAGAAAACCACCGGGGAGCTGTTTTTT. This sequence encodes CASGSDREKTTGELFF.

The J gene is TRBJ2-7, the V gene TRBV6-5; weak D call: TRBD2 (6 bases). The CDR3 has 13 amino acids. V was trimmed by 7 bases and J by 9 bases, leaving 19 bases between them. Germline V gene data show CDR1 as MNHEY and CDR2 as SVGAGI. The CDR3 coding sequence is TGTGCCAGCACCAGGTCGGGACTCCAGGCGCAGTACTTC. Its translation is CASTRSGLQAQYF.

The chain recombines TRBV2 with TRBJ2-7, with 7 bases matching TRBD2. The germline gives CDR1 SNHLY, CDR2 FYNNEI. V lost 6 bases, J lost 3 bases, and 5 bases stayed unmatched. CDR3 size: 13 residues. As DNA, the CDR3 is TGTGCCAGCAGGGTGGGGGGGGGCTACGAGCAGTACTTC. Translated: CASRVGGGYEQYF.

The genes are TRBV7-2 and TRBJ1-6, with unresolved D. Germline V gives CDR1 SGHTA, CDR2 FQGNSA. The CDR3 is 16 residues long. V was trimmed by 1 base and J by 6 bases, leaving 13 bases between them. The CDR3 region is CASSLDLGRLNSPLHF. CDR3 nucleotide sequence: TGTGCCAGCAGCTTAGATCTCGGCAGACTTAATTCACCCCTCCACTTT. Based on the CDR3 plus reference TRBV7-2 and TRBJ1-6, the full variable domain is GAGVSQSPSNKVTEKGKDVELRCDPISGHTALYWYRQSLGQGLEFLIYFQGNSAPDKSGLPSDRFSAERTGGSVSTLTIQRTQQEDSAVYLCASSLDLGRLNSPLHFGNGTRLTVT.

The chain has TRBV6-5 and TRBJ1-2; D possibly corresponds to TRBD1 (6 bases). V lost 7 bases to trimming and J lost 7 bases, with 19 bases between them. Germline V gene data show CDR1 as MNHEY and CDR2 as SVGAGI. The CDR3 runs 14 residues. Here the CDR3 reads CASTPQGYSSGYTF. CDR3 sequence (DNA): TGTGCCAGCACCCCCCAGGGGTACTCGAGTGGCTACACCTTC.

This clone was counted a few times. The chain couples TRBV6-1 to TRBJ2-1; a possible D gene is TRBD1 (5 bases). Trimming cost V 2 bases and J 7 bases, with 15 bases left between them. Looked up from germline, CDR1 is MNHNS and CDR2 is SASEGT. The CDR3 runs 15 residues. The CDR3 reads CASSELTGPRNEQFF. The CDR3 bases are TGTGCCAGCAGTGAATTAACAGGCCCCAGGAATGAGCAGTTCTTC.

This clone showed up just a few times. The genes are TRBV9 and TRBJ2-7; 11 bases are shared with TRBD1. Germline CDR1 is SGDLS and CDR2 is YYNGEE. Unmatched junction bases numbered 1, after V lost 0 bases and J lost 2 bases. The CDR3 contains 15 residues. CDR3 DNA: TGTGCCAGCAGCGTAGGGGGACAGGGGGCCTACGAGCAGTACTTC. This sequence encodes CASSVGGQGAYEQYF.

V is TRBV2 and J is TRBJ2-3; TRBD1 might be the D (5 bases). The ends were cut back, 6 bases at V and 5 bases at J, with 9 bases in the middle. This CDR3 region has 12 residues. In germline, CDR1 is SNHLY, CDR2 FYNNEI. Here the CDR3 reads CASRGRGDTQYF. For the CDR3, the DNA is TGTGCCAGCAGGGGGCGAGGAGATACGCAGTATTTT.

This clone has more than one count but fewer than ten. This chain links TRBV6-5 with TRBJ2-3, with a possible D match to TRBD2 (7 bases). V shed 1 base and J shed 4 bases, with 12 bases lying between them. This CDR3 comprises 15 residues. From germline, CDR1 is MNHEY and CDR2 SVGAGI. The CDR3 sequence: CASSYLGGGADTQYF. The CDR3 region has the DNA TGTGCCAGCAGTTACTTGGGGGGGGGCGCAGATACGCAGTATTTT.

J is TRBJ2-7 and V is TRBV9; 8 nucleotides align to TRBD2. In germline, CDR1 is SGDLS, CDR2 YYNGEE. V lost 1 base, J lost 6 bases, and 6 bases stayed unmatched. The CDR3 has 14 residues. The CDR3 spells CASSVTASGGEQYF. As DNA, the CDR3 is TGTGCCAGCAGCGTAACAGCCAGCGGGGGCGAGCAGTACTTC.

This clone was counted between two and nine times. The V call is TRBV10-3, the J call TRBJ1-2; D ambiguous. Germline lookup yields CDR1 ENHRY and CDR2 SYGVKD. The CDR3 consists of 13 residues. V was cut by 3 bases and J by 2 bases, with 7 bases left in between. CDR3 DNA: TGTGCCATCAGTGAAGCAGGAAACTATGGCTACACCTTC. It translates to CAISEAGNYGYTF.

V is TRBV5-5 and J is TRBJ1-2; 8 bases match TRBD1. The CDR3 loop spans 15 amino acids. Germline CDR1 reads SGHKS; CDR2 reads YYEKEE (reference sequence). The V segment lost 1 base and the J segment 3 bases; nucleotides outside the gene matches: 5. The CDR3 DNA reads TGTGCCAGCAGCTTGCAGGCGGGACAGGACTATGGCTACACCTTC. Encoded protein: CASSLQAGQDYGYTF. The variable domain in full, completed from reference TRBV5-5 and TRBJ1-2, reads DAGVTQSPTHLIKTRGQQVTLRCSPISGHKSVSWYQQVLGQGPQFIFQYYEKEERGRGNFPDRFSARQFPNYSSELNVNALLLGDSALYLCASSLQAGQDYGYTFGSGTRLTVV.

The sample holds a few counts of this clone. V and J are TRBV6-1 and TRBJ2-7; D call uncertain. This CDR3 is 11 amino acids long. Germline V gene sequence: CDR1 MNHNS, CDR2 SASEGT. Trimming took 1 base from V and 7 from J, leaving 5 bases between them. CDR3 residues: CASSEVWEQYV. CDR3 DNA: TGTGCCAGCAGTGAAGTGTGGGAGCAGTACGTC.

This clone was detected a few times. The chain is built from TRBV30 and TRBJ1-3, with D uncertain. The CDR3 consists of 14 residues. V lost 2 bases and J lost 0, with 8 bases in between. Germline V gene lookup returns CDR1 GTSNPN and CDR2 SVGIG (reference sequence). The CDR3 protein is CAWSTMVSGNTIYF. The DNA for the CDR3 is TGTGCCTGGAGTACAATGGTCTCTGGAAACACCATATATTTT.

This clone was seen a handful of times. The CDR3 is CASGFAGIQETQYF. CDR3 in DNA: TGTGCCAGCGGATTTGCAGGGATACAAGAGACCCAGTACTTC. The chain uses TRBV11-3 and TRBJ2-5, with D perhaps matching TRBD1 (5 bases). The germline CDR1 and CDR2 sequences are SGHNT and YENEEA. This CDR3 has 14 residues. Trimming removed 8 bases at V and 2 bases at J, with 15 bases between.

J is TRBJ2-1 and V is TRBV4-3; 9 positions match TRBD1. Germline CDR1 reads LGHNA; CDR2 reads YSLEER. V trimming: 3 bases; J trimming: 7 bases; junction bases outside the gene matches: 10. The CDR3 is 16 amino acids. CDR3 sequence reads: CASSQAGQGILNEQFF. The CDR3 bases are TGCGCCAGCAGCCAGGCCGGACAGGGGATACTTAATGAGCAGTTCTTC.

This clone was seen only a few times. The V gene is TRBV19, the J gene TRBJ2-1, with 12 bases matching TRBD1. Looked up from germline, CDR1 is LNHDA and CDR2 is SQIVND (reference sequence). The V and J ends lost 6 bases and 6 bases, in that order; junction bases with no gene match: 6. The CDR3 totals 15 residues. The CDR3 coding sequence is TGTGCCAGTAGGAACCGGGACAGGGGGCTCAATGAGCAGTTCTTC. Its protein product is CASRNRDRGLNEQFF.

In its sample, this clone was seen many times. This chain connects TRBV5-5 to TRBJ1-1, with TRBD1 matching over 9 bases. The CDR3 has 17 residues. The V and J ends lost 0 bases and 4 bases, in that order; junction bases with no gene match: 10. Germline V lookup: CDR1 SGHKS, CDR2 YYEKEE (reference sequence). CDR3 region: CASSLAGTGLLGTEAFF. The CDR3 DNA follows: TGTGCCAGCAGCTTGGCGGGGACAGGGCTTTTAGGCACTGAAGCTTTCTTT.

V gene TRBV18 combines with J gene TRBJ1-1; maybe TRBD1 (5 bases). This CDR3 is built from 15 residues. The V end was cut by 4 bases, the J end by 1 base, with 13 bases between. The germline V gene encodes CDR1 KGHSH and CDR2 LQKENI. The CDR3 nucleotides are TGTGCCAGCTCACTTAATGGGGGGGAGAACACTGAAGCTTTCTTT. It encodes CASSLNGGENTEAFF.

This sequence joins TRBV29-1 and TRBJ2-1, with 9 bases fitting TRBD2. V was pared by 2 bases and J by 6 bases, with 5 bases of the junction left unmatched. The CDR3 extends over 14 amino acids. CDR1 is SQVTM, CDR2 ANQGSEA, per germline. CDR3 sequence: CSVERLAGTNEQFF. The CDR3 bases are TGCAGCGTTGAAAGGCTAGCGGGAACCAATGAGCAGTTCTTC.

There are a few counts of this clone. V usage is TRBV7-2 and J usage is TRBJ2-2; D uncertain. V gave up 5 bases and J gave up 5 bases, with 15 bases separating them. This CDR3 is built from 15 residues. The germline CDR1 and CDR2 sequences are SGHTA and FQGNSA. CDR3 protein: CASSPFEALTGELFF. CDR3 nucleotides: TGTGCCAGCAGCCCCTTTGAGGCCCTAACCGGGGAGCTGTTTTTT.

In this sample, this clone turned up a few times. This chain joins TRBV4-1 and TRBJ1-2; TRBD1 agrees at 9 bases. With V trimmed by 1 base and J by 8 bases, 8 bases remained unmatched. This CDR3 comprises 15 residues. CDR1 MGHRA and CDR2 YSYEKL come from the germline V gene. CDR3 protein: CASSQAGTGIRGYTF. The CDR3 DNA sequence: TGCGCCAGCAGCCAAGCGGGGACAGGGATCCGAGGCTACACCTTC.

This chain connects TRBV27 to TRBJ1-5, with TRBD1 matching over 7 bases. There are 13 residues in the CDR3. Germline V gene data show CDR1 as MNHEY and CDR2 as SMNVEV (reference sequence). V trimming: 6 bases; J trimming: 5 bases; junction bases outside the gene matches: 4. This CDR3 is CASRRQGDQPQHF. The DNA for the CDR3 is TGTGCCAGCAGGCGACAGGGTGATCAGCCCCAGCATTTT.

The sample holds a few counts of this clone. The V gene is TRBV5-6, the J gene TRBJ2-5, with TRBD2 matching over 8 bases. Germline trimming cut 4 bases from V and 1 base from J; bases unmatched to any gene: 3. This CDR3 region has 14 residues. CDR1 is SGHDT and CDR2 is YYEEEE in the germline V gene. CDR3 in amino acids: CASSRRGGQETQYF. DNA for the CDR3: TGTGCCAGCAGCCGCCGGGGGGGCCAAGAGACCCAGTACTTC.

V gene TRBV7-2 combines with J gene TRBJ2-3, with 9 bases that match TRBD2. V lost 3 bases, J lost 3 bases, and 7 bases stayed unmatched. The germline V gene has CDR1 SGHTA and CDR2 FQGNSA. The CDR3 has 16 residues. The CDR3, as DNA: TGTGCCAGCAGCTTTGGCGGGGGGGCCGGGACAGATACGCAGTATTTT. Encoded protein: CASSFGGGAGTDTQYF.